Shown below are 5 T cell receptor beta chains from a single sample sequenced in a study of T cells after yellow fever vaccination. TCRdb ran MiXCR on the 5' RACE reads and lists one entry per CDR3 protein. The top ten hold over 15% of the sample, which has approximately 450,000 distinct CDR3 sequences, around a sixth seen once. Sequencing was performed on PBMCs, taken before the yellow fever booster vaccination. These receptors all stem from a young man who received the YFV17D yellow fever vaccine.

The chain's CDR3 is CASSIRDRLASPLHF. CDR3 sequence (DNA): TGTGCCAGCAGCATCCGGGACAGGCTTGCTTCACCCCTCCACTTT. This chain joins TRBV11-1 and TRBJ1-6; 8 bases line up with TRBD1. Germline trimming cut 5 bases from V and 9 bases from J; bases unmatched to any gene: 9. The CDR3 consists of 15 residues. Germline V CDR1 and CDR2: SGHAT, FQDESV (reference sequence). The full variable domain, with the rest looked up from reference TRBV11-1 and TRBJ1-6, is EAEVAQSPRYKITEKSQAVAFWCDPISGHATLYWYRQILGQGPELLVQFQDESVVDDSQLPKDRFSAERLKGVDSTLKIQPAELGDSAMYLCASSIRDRLASPLHFGNGTRLTVT.

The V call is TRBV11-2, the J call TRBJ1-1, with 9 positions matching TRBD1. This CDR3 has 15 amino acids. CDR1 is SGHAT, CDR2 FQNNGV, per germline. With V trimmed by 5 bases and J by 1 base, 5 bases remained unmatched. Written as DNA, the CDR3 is TGTGCCAGCAGCCCAGGGACAGGGTGGAACACTGAAGCTTTCTTT. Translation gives CASSPGTGWNTEAFF.

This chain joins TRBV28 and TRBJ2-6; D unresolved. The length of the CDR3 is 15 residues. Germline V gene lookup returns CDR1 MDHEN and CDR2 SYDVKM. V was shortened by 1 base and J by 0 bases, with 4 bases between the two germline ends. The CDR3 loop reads CASSLYGSGANVLTF. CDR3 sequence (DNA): TGTGCCAGCAGTTTATACGGCTCTGGGGCCAACGTCCTGACTTTC.

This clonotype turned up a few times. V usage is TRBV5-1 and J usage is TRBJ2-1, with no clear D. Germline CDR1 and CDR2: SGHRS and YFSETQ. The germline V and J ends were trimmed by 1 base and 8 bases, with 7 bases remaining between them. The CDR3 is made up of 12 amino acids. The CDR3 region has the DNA TGCGCCAGCAGCTTGCCAGATGATGAGCAGTTCTTC. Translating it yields CASSLPDDEQFF.

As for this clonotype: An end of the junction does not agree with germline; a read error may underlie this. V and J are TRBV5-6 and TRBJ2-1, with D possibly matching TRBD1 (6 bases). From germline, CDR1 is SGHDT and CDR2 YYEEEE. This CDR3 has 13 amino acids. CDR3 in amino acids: CASSFNSARGWVF. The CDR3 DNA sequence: TGTGCCAGCAGCTTCAACTCCGCCAGGGGATGGGTCTTC.